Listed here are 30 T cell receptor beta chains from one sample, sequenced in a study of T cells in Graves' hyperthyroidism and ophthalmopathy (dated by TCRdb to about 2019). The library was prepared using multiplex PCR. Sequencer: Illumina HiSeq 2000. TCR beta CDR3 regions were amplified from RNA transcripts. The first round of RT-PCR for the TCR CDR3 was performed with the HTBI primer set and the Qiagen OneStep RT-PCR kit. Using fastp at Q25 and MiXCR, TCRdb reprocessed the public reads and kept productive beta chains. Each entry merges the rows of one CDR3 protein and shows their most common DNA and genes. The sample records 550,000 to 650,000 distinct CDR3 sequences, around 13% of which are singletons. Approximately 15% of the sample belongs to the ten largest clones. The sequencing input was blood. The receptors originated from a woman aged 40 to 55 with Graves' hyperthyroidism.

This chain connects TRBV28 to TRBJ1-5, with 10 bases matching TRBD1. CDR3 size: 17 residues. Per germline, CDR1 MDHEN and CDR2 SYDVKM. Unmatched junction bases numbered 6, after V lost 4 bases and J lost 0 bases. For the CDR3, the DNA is TGTGCCAGCAGTTCGGCGGGACAGGGGTATAGCAATCAGCCCCAGCATTTT. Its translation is CASSSAGQGYSNQPQHF.

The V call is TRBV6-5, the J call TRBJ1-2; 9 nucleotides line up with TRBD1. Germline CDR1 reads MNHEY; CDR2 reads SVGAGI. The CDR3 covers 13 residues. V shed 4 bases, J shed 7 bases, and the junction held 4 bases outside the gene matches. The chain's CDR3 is CASSSRDRAGYTF. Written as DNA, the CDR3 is TGTGCCAGCAGTTCCCGGGACAGGGCTGGCTACACCTTC.

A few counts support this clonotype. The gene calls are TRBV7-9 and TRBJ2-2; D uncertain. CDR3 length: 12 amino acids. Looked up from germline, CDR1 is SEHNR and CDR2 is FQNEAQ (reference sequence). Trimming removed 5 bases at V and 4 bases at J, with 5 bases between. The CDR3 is CASSRSTGELFF. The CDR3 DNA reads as TGTGCCAGCAGCAGGAGCACCGGGGAGCTGTTTTTT.

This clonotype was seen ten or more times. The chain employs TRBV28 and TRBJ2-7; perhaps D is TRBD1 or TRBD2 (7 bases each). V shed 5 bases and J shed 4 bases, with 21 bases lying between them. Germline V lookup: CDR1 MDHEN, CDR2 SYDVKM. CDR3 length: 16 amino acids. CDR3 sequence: CASSPTSGTEFYEQYF. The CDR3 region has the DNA TGTGCCAGCAGTCCAACGAGCGGGACAGAGTTTTACGAGCAGTACTTC.

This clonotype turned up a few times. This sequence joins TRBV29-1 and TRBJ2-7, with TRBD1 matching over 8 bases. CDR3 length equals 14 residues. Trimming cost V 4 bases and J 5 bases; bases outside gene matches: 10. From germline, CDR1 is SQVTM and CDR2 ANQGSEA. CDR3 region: CSVGQGFGVNEQYF. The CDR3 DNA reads TGCAGCGTTGGACAGGGGTTTGGGGTGAACGAGCAGTACTTC.

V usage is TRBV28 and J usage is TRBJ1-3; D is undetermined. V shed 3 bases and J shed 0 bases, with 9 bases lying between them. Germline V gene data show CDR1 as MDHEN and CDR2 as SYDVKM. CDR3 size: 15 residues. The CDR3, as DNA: TGTGCCAGCAGTTTGTATTCGGGCTCTGGAAACACCATATATTTT. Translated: CASSLYSGSGNTIYF.

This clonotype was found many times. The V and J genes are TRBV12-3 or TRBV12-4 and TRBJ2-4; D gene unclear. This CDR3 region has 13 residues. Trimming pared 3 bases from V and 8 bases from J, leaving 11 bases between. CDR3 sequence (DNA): TGTGCCAGCAGTTTTACAGCTCAGGACATTCAGTACTTC. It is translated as CASSFTAQDIQYF.

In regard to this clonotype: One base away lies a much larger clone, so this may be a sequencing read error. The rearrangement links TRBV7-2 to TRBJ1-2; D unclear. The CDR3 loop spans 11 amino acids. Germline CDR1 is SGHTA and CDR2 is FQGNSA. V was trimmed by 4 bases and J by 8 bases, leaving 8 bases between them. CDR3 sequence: CASSSAIGYTF. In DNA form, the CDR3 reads TGTGCCAGCAGCTCAGCAATAGGCTACACCTTC.

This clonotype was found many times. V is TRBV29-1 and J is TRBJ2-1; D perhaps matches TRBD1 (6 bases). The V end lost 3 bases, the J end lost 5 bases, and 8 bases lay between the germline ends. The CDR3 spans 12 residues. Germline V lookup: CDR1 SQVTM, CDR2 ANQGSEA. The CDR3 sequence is CSVEDSDNEQFF. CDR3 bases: TGCAGCGTTGAGGACAGCGACAATGAGCAGTTCTTC.

The chain's CDR3 is CASALTGGGETQYF. The CDR3 region has the DNA TGTGCCAGCGCTCTGACAGGGGGCGGAGAGACCCAGTACTTC. J is TRBJ2-5 and V is TRBV6-1; 10 bases fit TRBD1. The CDR3 spans 14 residues. J gave up 4 bases and V 8 bases, and 7 bases lay outside the gene matches. Per germline, CDR1 MNHNS and CDR2 SASEGT.

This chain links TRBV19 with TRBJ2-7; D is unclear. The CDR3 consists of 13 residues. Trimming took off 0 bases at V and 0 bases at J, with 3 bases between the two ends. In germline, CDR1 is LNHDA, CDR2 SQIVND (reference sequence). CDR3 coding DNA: TGTGCCAGTAGTATAGACAGCTCCTACGAGCAGTACTTC. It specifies CASSIDSSYEQYF.

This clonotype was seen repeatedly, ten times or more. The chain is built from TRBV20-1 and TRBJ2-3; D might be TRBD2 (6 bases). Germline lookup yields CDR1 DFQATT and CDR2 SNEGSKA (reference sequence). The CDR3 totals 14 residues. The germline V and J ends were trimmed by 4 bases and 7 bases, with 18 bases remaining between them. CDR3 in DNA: TGCAGTGCTAAACAAGTGGGAGGTTCGAATACGCAGTATTTT. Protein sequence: CSAKQVGGSNTQYF.

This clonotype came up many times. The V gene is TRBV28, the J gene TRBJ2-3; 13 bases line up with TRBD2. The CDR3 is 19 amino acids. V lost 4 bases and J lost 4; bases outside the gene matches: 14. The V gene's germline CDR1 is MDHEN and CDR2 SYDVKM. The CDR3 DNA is TGTGCCAGCAGTTCCGGGACAGGGATGACTAGCGGGAGGTCAGATACGCAGTATTTT. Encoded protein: CASSSGTGMTSGRSDTQYF.

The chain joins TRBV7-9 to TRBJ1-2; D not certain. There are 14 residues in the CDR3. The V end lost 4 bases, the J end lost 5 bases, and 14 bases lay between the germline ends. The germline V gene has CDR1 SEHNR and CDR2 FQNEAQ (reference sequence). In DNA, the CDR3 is TGTGCCAGCAGCTCGACGGACGTTCTTTATGGCTACACCTTC. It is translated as CASSSTDVLYGYTF.

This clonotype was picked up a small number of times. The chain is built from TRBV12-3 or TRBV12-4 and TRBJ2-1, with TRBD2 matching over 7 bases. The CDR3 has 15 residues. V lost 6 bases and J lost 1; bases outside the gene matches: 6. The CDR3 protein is CASRPPSGSYNEQFF. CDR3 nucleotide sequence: TGTGCCAGCAGACCTCCTAGCGGTTCCTACAATGAGCAGTTCTTC.

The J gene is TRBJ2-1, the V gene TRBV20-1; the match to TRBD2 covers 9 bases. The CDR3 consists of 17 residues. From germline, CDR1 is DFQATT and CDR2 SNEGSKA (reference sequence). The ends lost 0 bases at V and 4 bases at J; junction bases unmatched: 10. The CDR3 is CSARDLVAGAPYNEQFF. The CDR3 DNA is TGCAGTGCTAGAGATCTGGTAGCGGGAGCCCCTTACAATGAGCAGTTCTTC.

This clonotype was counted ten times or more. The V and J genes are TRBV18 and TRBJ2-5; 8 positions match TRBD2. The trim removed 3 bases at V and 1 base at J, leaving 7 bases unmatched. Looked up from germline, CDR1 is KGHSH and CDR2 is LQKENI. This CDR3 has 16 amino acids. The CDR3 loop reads CASSPLNSGTQETQYF. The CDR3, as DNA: TGTGCCAGCTCACCGCTAAATAGCGGGACCCAAGAGACCCAGTACTTC.

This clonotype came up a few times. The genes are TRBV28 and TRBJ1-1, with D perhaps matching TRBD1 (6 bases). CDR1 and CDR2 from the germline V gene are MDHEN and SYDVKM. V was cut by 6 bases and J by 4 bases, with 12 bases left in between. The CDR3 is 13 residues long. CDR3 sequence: CASRGTGITEAFF. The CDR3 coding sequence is TGTGCCAGCAGGGGTACAGGGATCACTGAAGCTTTCTTT.

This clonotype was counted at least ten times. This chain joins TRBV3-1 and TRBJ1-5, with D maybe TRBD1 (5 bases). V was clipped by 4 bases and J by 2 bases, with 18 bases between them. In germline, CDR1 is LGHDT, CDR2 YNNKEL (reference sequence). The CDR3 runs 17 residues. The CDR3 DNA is TGTGCCAGCAGCCCAGACGCGGGGGTCGGGGGCAATCAGCCCCAGCATTTT. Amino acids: CASSPDAGVGGNQPQHF.

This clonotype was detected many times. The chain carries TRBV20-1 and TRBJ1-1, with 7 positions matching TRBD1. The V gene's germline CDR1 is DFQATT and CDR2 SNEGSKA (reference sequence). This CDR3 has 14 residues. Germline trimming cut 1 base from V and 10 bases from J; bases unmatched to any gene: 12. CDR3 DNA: TGCAGTGCTAGAGCCGGGACAGTGTTGGGCTCAGCTTTCTTT. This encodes CSARAGTVLGSAFF.

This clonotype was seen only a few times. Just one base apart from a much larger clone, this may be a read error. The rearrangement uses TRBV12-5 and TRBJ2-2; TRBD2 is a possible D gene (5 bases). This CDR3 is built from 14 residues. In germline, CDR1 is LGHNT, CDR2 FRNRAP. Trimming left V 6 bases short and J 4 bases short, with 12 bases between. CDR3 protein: CASGPSQSTGELFF. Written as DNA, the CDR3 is TGTGCTAGTGGCCCTAGCCAGAGCACCGGGGAGCTGTTTTTT.

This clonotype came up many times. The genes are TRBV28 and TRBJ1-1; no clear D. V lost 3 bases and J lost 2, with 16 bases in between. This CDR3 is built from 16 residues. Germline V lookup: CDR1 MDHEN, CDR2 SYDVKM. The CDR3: CASSLGLRGTNTEAFF. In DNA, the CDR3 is TGTGCCAGCAGTTTGGGATTACGGGGTACAAACACTGAAGCTTTCTTT.

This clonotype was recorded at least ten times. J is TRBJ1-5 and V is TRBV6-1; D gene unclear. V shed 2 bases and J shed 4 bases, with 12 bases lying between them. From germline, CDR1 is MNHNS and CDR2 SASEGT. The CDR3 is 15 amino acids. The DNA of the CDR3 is TGTGCCAGCAGTGAAACCACAGCCTTTAATCAGCCCCAGCATTTT. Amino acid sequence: CASSETTAFNQPQHF.

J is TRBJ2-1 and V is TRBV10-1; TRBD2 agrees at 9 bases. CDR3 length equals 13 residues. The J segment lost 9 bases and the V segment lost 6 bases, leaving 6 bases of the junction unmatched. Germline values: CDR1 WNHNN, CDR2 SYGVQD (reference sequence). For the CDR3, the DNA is TGCGCCAGCAGGGCTAGCGGGAACGGTGAGCAGTTCTTC. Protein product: CASRASGNGEQFF.

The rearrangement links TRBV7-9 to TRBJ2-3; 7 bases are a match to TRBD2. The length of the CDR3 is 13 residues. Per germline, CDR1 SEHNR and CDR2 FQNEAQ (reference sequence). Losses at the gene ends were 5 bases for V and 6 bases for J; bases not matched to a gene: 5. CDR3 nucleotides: TGTGCCAGCAGCGGTGGGGGGGTGGATACGCAGTATTTT. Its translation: CASSGGGVDTQYF.

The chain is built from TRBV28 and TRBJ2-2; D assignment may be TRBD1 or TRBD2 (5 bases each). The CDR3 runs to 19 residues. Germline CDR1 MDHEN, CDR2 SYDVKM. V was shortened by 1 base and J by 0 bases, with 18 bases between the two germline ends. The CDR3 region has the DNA TGTGCCAGCAGTTTATACCCGGGGCAGCCTATCGCGAACACCGGGGAGCTGTTTTTT. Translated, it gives CASSLYPGQPIANTGELFF.

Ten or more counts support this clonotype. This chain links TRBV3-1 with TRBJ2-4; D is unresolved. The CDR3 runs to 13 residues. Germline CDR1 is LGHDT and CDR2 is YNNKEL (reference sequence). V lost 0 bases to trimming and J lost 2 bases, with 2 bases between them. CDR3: CASSQDSKNIQYF. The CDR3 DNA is TGTGCCAGCAGCCAAGATTCCAAAAACATTCAGTACTTC.

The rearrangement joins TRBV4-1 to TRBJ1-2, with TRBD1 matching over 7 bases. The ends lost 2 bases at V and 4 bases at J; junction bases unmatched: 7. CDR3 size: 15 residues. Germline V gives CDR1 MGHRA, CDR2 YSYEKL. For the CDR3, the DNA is TGCGCCAGCAGCCAAACTGACAGGGTAGGCTATGGCTACACCTTC. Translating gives CASSQTDRVGYGYTF.

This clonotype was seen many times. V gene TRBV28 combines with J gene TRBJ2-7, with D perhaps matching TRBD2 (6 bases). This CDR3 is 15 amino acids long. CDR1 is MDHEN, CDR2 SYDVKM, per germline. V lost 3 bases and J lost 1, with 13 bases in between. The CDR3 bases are TGTGCCAGCAGTTTGCCGGGGGACGGTTCCTACGAGCAGTACTTC. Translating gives CASSLPGDGSYEQYF.

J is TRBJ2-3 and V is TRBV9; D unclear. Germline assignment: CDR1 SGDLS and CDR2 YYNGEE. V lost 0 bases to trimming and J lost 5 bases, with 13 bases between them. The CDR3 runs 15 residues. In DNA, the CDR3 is TGTGCCAGCAGCGTAGTGGGCAATTCGGGAGATACGCAGTATTTT. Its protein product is CASSVVGNSGDTQYF.